Included here is one TCR beta chain sequence, with context. The antigen is unknown. The CDR3 contains 14 residues. Germline assignment: CDR1 ENHRY and CDR2 SYGVKD. After removal of 4 bases from V and 2 bases from J, the junction contained 0 bases not matched to a gene. This entry belongs to a study of T-cell reconstitution after alpha-beta-depleted transplantation in children. General study findings and limits: Roughly two months post-transplant, alpha-beta T cells reportedly originated from several hundred graft clones that had expanded. T-cell counts and diversity at one year post-transplant came mainly from newly produced T cells. Day-60 TCRbeta diversity that was high in some patients was derived from surviving recipient T cells and thymic progenitors.

Unique molecular identifiers were incorporated during preparation of the TCRbeta library. TCRdb independently ran MiXCR on the PCR reads; one entry per CDR3 protein. The top ten clones hold roughly 27% of a sample with about 440,000 distinct CDR3 sequences, roughly 43% of them seen once. The sample here was PBMCs, taken before TCRalphabeta/CD19-depleted stem cell transplant. The receptor comes from a girl aged 2 to 9 with aplastic anemia, due to receive a stem cell transplant. The chain couples TRBV10-3 to TRBJ2-7; 12 nucleotides align to TRBD2. In DNA, the CDR3 is TGTGCCATCAGTGGGACTAGCGGGGCCTACGAGCAGTACTTC. Protein sequence: CAISGTSGAYEQYF.